A single sample is the source of the 20 T cell receptor beta chains below, sequenced in a study of blood T cell repertoires in COVID-19. Profiling relied on immunoSEQ multiplex PCR, and the TCRdb table lists in-frame clones only, not all of them. The repertoire holds around 300,000 clones, with 75% to 85% as singletons. The sequenced sample was peripheral blood. The source is a human donor in a cohort sampled during active COVID-19.

This chain uses TRBV5-4 with TRBJ2-1; 9 nucleotides agree with TRBD1. Germline V gene data show CDR1 as SGHNT and CDR2 as YYREEE (reference sequence). CDR3 length: 14 amino acids. Trimming cost V 6 bases and J 5 bases; bases outside gene matches: 6. The DNA of the CDR3 is TGTGCCAGCATAAACAGGGGGCCGGACAATGAGCAGTTCTTC. It codes for CASINRGPDNEQFF.

V usage is TRBV5-1 and J usage is TRBJ1-1; no firm D call. CDR1 and CDR2 (germline): SGHRS, YFSETQ. CDR3 length: 14 residues. The V end lost 4 bases, the J end lost 0 bases, and 10 bases lay between the germline ends. In DNA, the CDR3 is TGCGCCAGCAGCCGACAAACAGTGAACACTGAAGCTTTCTTT. Its protein is CASSRQTVNTEAFF.

The chain couples TRBV6-5 to TRBJ2-1; D might be TRBD2 (5 bases). V was clipped by 7 bases and J by 12 bases, with 19 bases between them. The CDR3 totals 13 residues. Germline lookup yields CDR1 MNHEY and CDR2 SVGAGI. The CDR3 sequence: CASTSPGILVQFF. Written as DNA, the CDR3 is TGTGCCAGCACCTCCCCTGGGATACTAGTGCAGTTCTTC.

This chain links TRBV30 with TRBJ2-1; tentative D call: TRBD2 (7 bases). CDR3 length: 15 amino acids. V was trimmed by 0 bases and J by 5 bases, leaving 14 bases between them. The germline V gene encodes CDR1 GTSNPN and CDR2 SVGIG (reference sequence). CDR3 DNA: TGTGCCTGGAGTGTATGGACGGGGGGCAACAATGAGCAGTTCTTC. Residues: CAWSVWTGGNNEQFF.

The gene calls are TRBV9 and TRBJ2-1; 13 bases fit TRBD2. The CDR3 sequence is 16 residues long. The junction had 7 bases not matched to a gene; V was cut back by 4 bases and J by 6 bases. Germline V gives CDR1 SGDLS, CDR2 YYNGEE. The CDR3 coding sequence is TGTGCCAGCAGCTCACTAGCGGGGGGGCCGCTCAATGAGCAGTTCTTC. As protein: CASSSLAGGPLNEQFF. Complete variable domain (other parts from reference TRBV9 and TRBJ2-1): DSGVTQTPKHLITATGQRVTLRCSPRSGDLSVYWYQQSLDQGLQFLIQYYNGEERAKGNILERFSAQQFPDLHSELNLSSLELGDSALYFCASSSLAGGPLNEQFFGPGTRLTVL.

The rearrangement uses TRBV5-4 and TRBJ2-1; 7 bases align to TRBD1. The germline CDR1 and CDR2 sequences are SGHNT and YYREEE (reference sequence). The CDR3 contains 14 residues. Trimming at V came to 2 bases and at J to 6 bases, leaving 5 bases not matched to a gene. CDR3 amino acids: CASSFPGGGNEQFF. In DNA form, the CDR3 reads TGTGCCAGCAGCTTTCCAGGGGGTGGCAATGAGCAGTTCTTC.

The gene calls are TRBV5-1 and TRBJ2-7; D perhaps matches TRBD2 (5 bases). Trimming stripped 5 bases from V and 3 bases from J, with 9 bases between. The CDR3 runs to 12 residues. From germline, CDR1 is SGHRS and CDR2 YFSETQ. CDR3: CASRDRGYEQYF. The CDR3 DNA reads as TGCGCCAGCAGAGACCGGGGCTACGAGCAGTACTTC.

V is TRBV6-5 and J is TRBJ2-1, with unresolved D. Germline V gene data show CDR1 as MNHEY and CDR2 as SVGAGI. The CDR3 contains 13 residues. V lost 6 bases and J 0 bases, leaving 6 bases between the germline ends. CDR3 DNA sequence: TGTGCCAGCAGACTAAGCTCCTACAATGAGCAGTTCTTC. Its translation is CASRLSSYNEQFF.

The rearrangement links TRBV30 to TRBJ1-5; no firm D call. The CDR3 runs to 12 residues. Deletions cut 6 bases from V and 7 bases from J, with 13 bases between. Germline V gene data show CDR1 as GTSNPN and CDR2 as SVGIG (reference sequence). The CDR3 DNA reads as TGTGCCTGCCAGACTATGGGACAGCCCCAGCATTTT. Its protein is CACQTMGQPQHF.

V is TRBV19 and J is TRBJ1-6; 7 bases are a match to TRBD1. The V gene's germline CDR1 is LNHDA and CDR2 SQIVND (reference sequence). V was clipped by 4 bases and J by 9 bases; unmatched bases: 12. This CDR3 spans 16 amino acids. The CDR3 DNA reads TGTGCCAGTAGTACCCTAACAGGGGTGTTAGGTTCACCCCTCCACTTT. Encoded protein: CASSTLTGVLGSPLHF.

The J gene is TRBJ2-7, the V gene TRBV12-3 or TRBV12-4; possible D gene TRBD1, 6 bases. V was trimmed by 6 bases and J by 6 bases, leaving 15 bases between them. The CDR3 loop spans 13 amino acids. The CDR3 sequence: CASSLTGPGEQYF. Written as DNA, the CDR3 is TGTGCCAGCAGCCTGACAGGTCCTGGCGAGCAGTACTTC.

The V and J genes are TRBV6-5 and TRBJ2-3, with D maybe TRBD2 (6 bases). This CDR3 has 15 amino acids. Looked up from germline, CDR1 is MNHEY and CDR2 is SVGAGI. With 2 bases removed from V and 4 bases from J, the gap between germline ends came to 13 bases. CDR3 coding DNA: TGTGCCAGCAGTTACGGGGGACTGCCGCCAGATACGCAGTATTTT. Amino acids: CASSYGGLPPDTQYF.

The chain recombines TRBV12-3 or TRBV12-4 with TRBJ1-6; no definite D call. V was cut by 3 bases and J by 7 bases, with 4 bases left in between. The CDR3 sequence is 12 residues long. The CDR3 DNA reads TGTGCCAGCAGTTTCGGGAATTCACCCCTCCACTTT. This sequence encodes CASSFGNSPLHF.

The chain carries TRBV12-3 or TRBV12-4 and TRBJ2-7; TRBD2 is a possible D gene (6 bases). CDR3 length: 13 amino acids. V gave up 8 bases and J gave up 5 bases, with 16 bases separating them. CDR3 in amino acids: CASGRGFVNEQYF. For the CDR3, the DNA is TGTGCCAGCGGTCGGGGGTTTGTCAACGAGCAGTACTTC.

This clone was found once. The rearrangement joins TRBV2 to TRBJ1-5; tentatively, D is TRBD1 (6 bases). The CDR3 extends over 15 amino acids. Germline V gene lookup returns CDR1 SNHLY and CDR2 FYNNEI. The ends were cut back, 8 bases at V and 7 bases at J, with 21 bases in the middle. This chain's CDR3 is CASGSDSRSGQPQHF. CDR3 DNA: TGTGCCAGCGGGTCGGACAGTCGGTCGGGACAGCCCCAGCATTTT.

The chain recombines TRBV10-1 with TRBJ1-2; 8 bases line up with TRBD1. This CDR3 is built from 15 residues. Germline-derived CDR1 and CDR2 are WNHNN and SYGVQD (reference sequence). V shed 3 bases and J 3 bases; nucleotides not matched to a gene: 6. CDR3 nucleotides: TGCGCCAGCAGTGATTCCGGACAGGGAGACTATGGCTACACCTTC. Its translation: CASSDSGQGDYGYTF.

CDR3 sequence (DNA): TGTGCTAGTGGTTTAGGCGGCCCCTACGAGCAGTACTTC. Translating gives CASGLGGPYEQYF. The chain carries TRBV12-5 and TRBJ2-7; D not certain. The germline gives CDR1 LGHNT, CDR2 FRNRAP. This CDR3 has 13 amino acids. The V gene lost 3 bases and the J gene lost 2 bases, with 8 bases spanning the gap.

This chain joins TRBV25-1 and TRBJ1-1, with no clear D. V was pared by 4 bases and J by 8 bases, with 11 bases between. The germline gives CDR1 MGHDK, CDR2 SYGVNS. This CDR3 has 12 residues. The CDR3 nucleotides are TGTGCCAGCAGTGCGGGAGGGCTAGAAGCTTTCTTT. This gives the protein CASSAGGLEAFF. Variable domain in full (rest from reference TRBV25-1 and TRBJ1-1): EADIYQTPRYLVIGTGKKITLECSQTMGHDKMYWYQQDPGMELHLIHYSYGVNSTEKGDLSSESTVSRIRTEHFPLTLESARPSHTSQYLCASSAGGLEAFFGQGTRLTVV.

The chain is built from TRBV2 and TRBJ1-2, with no clear D. With 7 bases removed from V and 0 bases from J, the gap between germline ends came to 15 bases. This CDR3 has 15 amino acids. Germline CDR1 SNHLY, CDR2 FYNNEI. CDR3 DNA: TGTGCCAGCACCCTCGAGGGTTCGGCTAACTATGGCTACACCTTC. Its translation is CASTLEGSANYGYTF.

V and J are TRBV30 and TRBJ2-3; no clear D gene. From germline, CDR1 is GTSNPN and CDR2 SVGIG (reference sequence). This CDR3 contains 12 residues. Trimming left V 3 bases short and J 4 bases short, with 8 bases between. CDR3 amino acids: CAWRSTADTQYF. Here the CDR3 DNA reads TGTGCCTGGAGATCTACAGCAGATACGCAGTATTTT.